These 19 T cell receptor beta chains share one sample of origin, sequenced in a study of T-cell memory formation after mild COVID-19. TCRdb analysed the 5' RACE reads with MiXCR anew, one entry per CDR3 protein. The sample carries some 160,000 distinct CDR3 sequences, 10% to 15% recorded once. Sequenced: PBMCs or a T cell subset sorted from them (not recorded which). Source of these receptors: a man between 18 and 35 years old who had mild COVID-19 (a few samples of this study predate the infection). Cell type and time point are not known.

In DNA form, the CDR3 reads TGTGCCAGCAGCCAAGAACGGACAGCCTTCGAAGAGACCCAGTACTTC. Translated: CASSQERTAFEETQYF. This chain links TRBV4-2 with TRBJ2-5; TRBD1 might be the D (6 bases). This CDR3 spans 16 amino acids. Germline CDR1 LGHNA, CDR2 YNFKEQ. Deletions cut 0 bases from V and 3 bases from J, with 14 bases between.

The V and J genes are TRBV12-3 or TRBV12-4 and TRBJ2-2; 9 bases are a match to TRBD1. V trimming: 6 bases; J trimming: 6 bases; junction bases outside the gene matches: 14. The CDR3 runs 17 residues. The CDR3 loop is CASSPRTGAMSPGELFF. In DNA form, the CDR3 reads TGTGCCAGCAGCCCTAGGACAGGGGCAATGAGTCCCGGGGAGCTGTTTTTT.

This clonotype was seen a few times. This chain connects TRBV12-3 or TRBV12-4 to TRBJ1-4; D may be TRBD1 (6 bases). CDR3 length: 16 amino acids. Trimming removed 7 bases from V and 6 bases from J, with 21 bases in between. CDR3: CASTRAAPEGDEKLFF. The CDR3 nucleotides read TGTGCCAGCACCCGAGCCGCCCCGGAGGGGGATGAAAAACTGTTTTTT.

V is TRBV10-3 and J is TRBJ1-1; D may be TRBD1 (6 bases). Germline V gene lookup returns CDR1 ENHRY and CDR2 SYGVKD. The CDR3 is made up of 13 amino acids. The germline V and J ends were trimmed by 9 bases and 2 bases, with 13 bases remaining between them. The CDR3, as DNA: TGTGCCATTCAGGGGTCGGGTAACACTGAAGCTTTCTTT. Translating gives CAIQGSGNTEAFF.

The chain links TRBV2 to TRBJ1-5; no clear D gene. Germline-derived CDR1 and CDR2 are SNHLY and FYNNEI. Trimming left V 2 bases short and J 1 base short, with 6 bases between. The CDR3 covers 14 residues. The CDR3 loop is CASSERLSNQPQHF. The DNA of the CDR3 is TGTGCCAGCAGTGAAAGGTTGAGCAATCAGCCCCAGCATTTT. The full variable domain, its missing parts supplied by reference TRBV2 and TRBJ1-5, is EPEVTQTPSHQVTQMGQEVILRCVPISNHLYFYWYRQILGQKVEFLVSFYNNEISEKSEIFDDQFSVERPDGSNFTLKIRSTKLEDSAMYFCASSERLSNQPQHFGDGTRLSIL.

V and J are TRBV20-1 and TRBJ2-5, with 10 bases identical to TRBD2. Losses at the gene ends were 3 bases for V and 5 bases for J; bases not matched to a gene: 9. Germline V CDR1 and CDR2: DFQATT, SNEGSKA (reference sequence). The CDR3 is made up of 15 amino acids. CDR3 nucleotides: TGCAGTGCTAGTATTCAGCGGGGGGGCCTCGAGACCCAGTACTTC. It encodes CSASIQRGGLETQYF.

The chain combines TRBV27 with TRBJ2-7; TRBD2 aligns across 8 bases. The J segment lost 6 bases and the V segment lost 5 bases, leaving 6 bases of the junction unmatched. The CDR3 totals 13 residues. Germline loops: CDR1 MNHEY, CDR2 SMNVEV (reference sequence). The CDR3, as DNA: TGTGCCAGCAGTAGGCGCGGGGGGCGCGAGCAGTACGTC. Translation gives CASSRRGGREQYV.

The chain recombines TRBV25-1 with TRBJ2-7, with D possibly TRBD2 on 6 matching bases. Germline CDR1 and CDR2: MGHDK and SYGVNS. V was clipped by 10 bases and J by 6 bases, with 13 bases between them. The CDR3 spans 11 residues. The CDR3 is CATVLSGEQYF. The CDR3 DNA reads TGTGCCACCGTGCTTAGCGGCGAGCAGTACTTC.

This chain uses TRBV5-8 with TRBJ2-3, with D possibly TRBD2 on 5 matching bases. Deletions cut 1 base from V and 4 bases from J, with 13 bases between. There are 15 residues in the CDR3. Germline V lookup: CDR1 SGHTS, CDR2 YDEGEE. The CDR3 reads CASSLFRGDPDTQYF. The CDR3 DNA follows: TGTGCCAGCAGCTTGTTCCGGGGAGATCCAGATACGCAGTATTTT.

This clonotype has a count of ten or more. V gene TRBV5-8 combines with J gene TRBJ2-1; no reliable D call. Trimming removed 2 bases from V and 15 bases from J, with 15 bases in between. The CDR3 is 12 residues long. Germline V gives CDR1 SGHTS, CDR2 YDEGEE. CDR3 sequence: CASSLLLSGAFF. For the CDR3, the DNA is TGTGCCAGCAGCTTACTTCTATCCGGAGCGTTCTTC.

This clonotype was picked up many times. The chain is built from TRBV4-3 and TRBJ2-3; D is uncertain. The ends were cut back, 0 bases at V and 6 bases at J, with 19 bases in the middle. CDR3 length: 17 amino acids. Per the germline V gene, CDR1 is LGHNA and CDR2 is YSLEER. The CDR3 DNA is TGCGCCAGCAGCCAAGATAACACGATTAACAACGGGGATACGCAGTATTTT. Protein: CASSQDNTINNGDTQYF.

In DNA form, the CDR3 reads TGCGCCAGCAGCCAAGTGGCGACAGGGGGCGCGGAGACCCAGTACTTC. It yields the protein CASSQVATGGAETQYF. This chain links TRBV4-3 with TRBJ2-5, with TRBD1 matching 10 bases. Germline CDR1 and CDR2: LGHNA and YSLEER. There are 16 residues in the CDR3. J lost 5 bases, V lost 1 base, and 7 bases had no gene match.

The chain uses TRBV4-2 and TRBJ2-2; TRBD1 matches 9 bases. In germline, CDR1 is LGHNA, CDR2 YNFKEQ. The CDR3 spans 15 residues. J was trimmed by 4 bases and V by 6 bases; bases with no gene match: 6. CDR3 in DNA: TGTGCCAGCAGAGGGGACAGGGCGGGCACCGGGGAGCTGTTTTTT. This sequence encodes CASRGDRAGTGELFF.

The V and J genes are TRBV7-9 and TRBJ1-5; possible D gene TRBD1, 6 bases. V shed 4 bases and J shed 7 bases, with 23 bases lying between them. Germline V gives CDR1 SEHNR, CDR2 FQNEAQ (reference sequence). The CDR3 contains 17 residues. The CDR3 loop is CASSSTSGAGVYQPQHF. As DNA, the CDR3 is TGTGCCAGCAGCTCGACTTCCGGGGCAGGGGTCTACCAGCCCCAGCATTTT.

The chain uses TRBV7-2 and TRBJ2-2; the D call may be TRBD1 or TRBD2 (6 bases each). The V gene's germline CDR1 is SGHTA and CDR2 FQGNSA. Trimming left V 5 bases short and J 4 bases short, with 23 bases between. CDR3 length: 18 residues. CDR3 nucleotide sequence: TGTGCCAGCAGCCAGCGTGGCTCCACAGGGCGGGGCACCGGGGAGCTGTTTTTT. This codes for CASSQRGSTGRGTGELFF. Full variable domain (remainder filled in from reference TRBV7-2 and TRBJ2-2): GAGVSQSPSNKVTEKGKDVELRCDPISGHTALYWYRQSLGQGLEFLIYFQGNSAPDKSGLPSDRFSAERTGGSVSTLTIQRTQQEDSAVYLCASSQRGSTGRGTGELFFGEGSRLTVL.

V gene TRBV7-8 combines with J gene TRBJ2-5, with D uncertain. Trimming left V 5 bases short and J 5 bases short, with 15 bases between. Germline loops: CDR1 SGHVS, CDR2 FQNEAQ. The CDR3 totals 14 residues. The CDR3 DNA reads TGTGCCAGCAGCGTACGTTCCGATGGGGAGACCCAGTACTTC. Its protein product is CASSVRSDGETQYF.

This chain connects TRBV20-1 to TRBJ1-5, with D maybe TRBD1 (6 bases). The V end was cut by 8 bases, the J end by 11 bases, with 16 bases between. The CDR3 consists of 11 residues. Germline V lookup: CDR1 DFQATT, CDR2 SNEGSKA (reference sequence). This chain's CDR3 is CSLGDTPTQHF. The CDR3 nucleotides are TGCAGTTTGGGGGACACCCCTACCCAGCATTTT.

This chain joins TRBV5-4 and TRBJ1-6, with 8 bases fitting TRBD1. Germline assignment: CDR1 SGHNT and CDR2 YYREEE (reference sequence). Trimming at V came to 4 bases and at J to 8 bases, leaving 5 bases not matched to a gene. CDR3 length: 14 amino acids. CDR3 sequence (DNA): TGTGCCAGCAGCCGGGACAGGTGGGATTCACCCCTCCACTTT. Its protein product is CASSRDRWDSPLHF.

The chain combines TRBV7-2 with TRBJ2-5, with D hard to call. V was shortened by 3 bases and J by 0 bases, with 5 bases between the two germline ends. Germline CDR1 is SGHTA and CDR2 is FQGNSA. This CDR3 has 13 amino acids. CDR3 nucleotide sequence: TGTGCCAGCAGCTTTGACAACCAAGAGACCCAGTACTTC. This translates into CASSFDNQETQYF. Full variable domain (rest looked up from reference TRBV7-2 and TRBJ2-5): GAGVSQSPSNKVTEKGKDVELRCDPISGHTALYWYRQSLGQGLEFLIYFQGNSAPDKSGLPSDRFSAERTGGSVSTLTIQRTQQEDSAVYLCASSFDNQETQYFGPGTRLLVL.